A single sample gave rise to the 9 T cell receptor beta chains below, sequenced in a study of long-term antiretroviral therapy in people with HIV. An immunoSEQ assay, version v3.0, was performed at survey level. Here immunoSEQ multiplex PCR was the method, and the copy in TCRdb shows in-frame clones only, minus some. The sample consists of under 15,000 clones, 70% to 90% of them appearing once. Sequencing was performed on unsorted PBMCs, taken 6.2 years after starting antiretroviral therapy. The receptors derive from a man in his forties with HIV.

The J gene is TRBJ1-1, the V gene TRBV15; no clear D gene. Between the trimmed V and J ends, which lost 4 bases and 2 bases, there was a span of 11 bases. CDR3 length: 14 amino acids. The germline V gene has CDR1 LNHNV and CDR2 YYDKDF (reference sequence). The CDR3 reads CATSKGGFNTEAFF. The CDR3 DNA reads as TGTGCCACCAGCAAAGGAGGATTTAACACTGAAGCTTTCTTT.

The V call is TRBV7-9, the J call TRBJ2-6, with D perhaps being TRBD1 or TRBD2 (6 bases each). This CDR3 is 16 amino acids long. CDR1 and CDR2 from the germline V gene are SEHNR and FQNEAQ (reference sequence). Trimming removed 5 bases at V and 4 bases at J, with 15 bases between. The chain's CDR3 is CASSPWGARGANVLTF. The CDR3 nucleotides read TGTGCCAGCAGCCCATGGGGGGCCCGCGGGGCCAACGTCCTGACTTTC.

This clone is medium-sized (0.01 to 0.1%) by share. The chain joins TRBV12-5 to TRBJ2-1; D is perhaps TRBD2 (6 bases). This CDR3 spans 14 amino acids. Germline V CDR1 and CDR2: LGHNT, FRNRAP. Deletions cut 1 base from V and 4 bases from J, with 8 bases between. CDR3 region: CASGLAGRYNEQFF. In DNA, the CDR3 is TGTGCTAGTGGTTTGGCCGGGAGATACAATGAGCAGTTCTTC. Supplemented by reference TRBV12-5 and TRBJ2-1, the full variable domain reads DARVTQTPRHKVTEMGQEVTMRCQPILGHNTVFWYRQTMMQGLELLAYFRNRAPLDDSGMPKDRFSAEMPDATLATLKIQPSEPRDSAVYFCASGLAGRYNEQFFGPGTRLTVL.

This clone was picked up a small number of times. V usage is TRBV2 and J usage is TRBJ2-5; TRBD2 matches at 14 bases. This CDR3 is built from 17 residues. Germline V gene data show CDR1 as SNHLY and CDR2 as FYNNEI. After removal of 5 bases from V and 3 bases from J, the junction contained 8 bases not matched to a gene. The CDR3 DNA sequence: TGTGCCAGCAGTCACCTGGGACTAGCGGGAGTGAAAGAGACCCAGTACTTC. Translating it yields CASSHLGLAGVKETQYF.

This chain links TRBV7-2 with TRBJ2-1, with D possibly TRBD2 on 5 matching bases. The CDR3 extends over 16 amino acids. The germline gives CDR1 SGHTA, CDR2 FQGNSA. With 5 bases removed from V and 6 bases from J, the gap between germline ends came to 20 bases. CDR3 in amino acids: CASSEVRLALANEQFF. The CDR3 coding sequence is TGTGCCAGCAGCGAGGTACGGCTAGCCTTAGCCAATGAGCAGTTCTTC.

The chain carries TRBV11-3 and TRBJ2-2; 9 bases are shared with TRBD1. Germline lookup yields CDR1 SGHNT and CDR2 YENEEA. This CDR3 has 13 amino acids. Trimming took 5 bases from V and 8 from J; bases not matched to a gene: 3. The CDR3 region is CASSRDRAGELFF. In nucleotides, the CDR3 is TGTGCCAGCAGCCGGGACAGGGCAGGGGAGCTGTTTTTT.

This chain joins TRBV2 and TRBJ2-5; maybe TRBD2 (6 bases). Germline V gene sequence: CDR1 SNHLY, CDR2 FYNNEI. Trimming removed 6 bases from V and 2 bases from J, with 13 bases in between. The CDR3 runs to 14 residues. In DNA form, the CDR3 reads TGTGCCAGCAGGAGGGGACTGCATCAAGAGACCCAGTACTTC. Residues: CASRRGLHQETQYF.

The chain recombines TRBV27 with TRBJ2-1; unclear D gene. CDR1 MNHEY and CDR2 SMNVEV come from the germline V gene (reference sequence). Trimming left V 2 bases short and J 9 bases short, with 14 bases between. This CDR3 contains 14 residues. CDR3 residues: CASSLSTASAEQFF. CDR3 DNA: TGTGCCAGCAGTTTAAGTACGGCGTCCGCTGAGCAGTTCTTC.

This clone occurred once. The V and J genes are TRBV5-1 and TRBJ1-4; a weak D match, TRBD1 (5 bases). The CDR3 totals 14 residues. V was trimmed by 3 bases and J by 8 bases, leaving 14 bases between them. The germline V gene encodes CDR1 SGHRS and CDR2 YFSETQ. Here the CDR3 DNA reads TGCGCCAGCAGCTGGTCTGGGGGGGTGGAAAAACTGTTTTTT. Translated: CASSWSGGVEKLFF. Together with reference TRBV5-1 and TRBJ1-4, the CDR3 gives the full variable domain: KAGVTQTPRYLIKTRGQQVTLSCSPISGHRSVSWYQQTPGQGLQFLFEYFSETQRNKGNFPGRFSGRQFSNSRSEMNVSTLELGDSALYLCASSWSGGVEKLFFGSGTQLSVL.